This T cell receptor (beta chain) was sequenced in a study of T cells in Graves' hyperthyroidism and ophthalmopathy. Regarding the study as a whole: Most clonotypes that expanded in the thyroid above 0.001 also showed up in blood.

RNA transcripts were the template for amplifying TCR beta CDR3 regions. Researchers ran a first-round RT-PCR on the TCR CDR3 using the HTBI primer set. Using its own MiXCR run on the multiplex PCR reads, TCRdb lists one record per CDR3 protein. The sample shows nearly 750,000 distinct CDR3 sequences, under 45% of them seen only once. Hyperthyroidism of Graves' type that showed no ophthalmopathy progression within 18 months was stable. These patients, aged 18 to 65, had recently diagnosed hyperthyroidism lasting under 2 months. About this clonotype itself: Its antigen remains unidentified.

The CDR3 is 15 amino acids. Trimming removed 2 bases from V and 7 bases from J; junction bases left unmatched: 11. The germline V gene encodes CDR1 SEHNR and CDR2 FQNEAQ (reference sequence). Sequenced input: blood. This sequence originates from a woman in her thirties or forties with Graves' hyperthyroidism. V gene TRBV7-9 combines with J gene TRBJ2-7; 7 bases are shared with TRBD1. CDR3 amino acids: CASSLYGTATPEQYF. The DNA of the CDR3 is TGTGCCAGCAGCTTATATGGGACAGCTACACCAGAGCAGTACTTC.